One sample yielded the 24 T cell receptor beta chains listed below, sequenced in a study of CD8 T cells in ankylosing spondylitis. Findings and caveats of the study: What appeared characteristic of ankylosing spondylitis blood was a TCR beta motif of seven to nine highly homologous variants.

Antigens for these TCRs are unknown. TCRdb reprocessed the 5' RACE reads via MiXCR and lists one record per CDR3 protein. The sample lists more than 600,000 distinct CDR3 sequences, around 20% occurring once. The sample consisted of blood, either unsorted or a sorted T cell fraction (not recorded which). The receptors originated from a male donor with ankylosing spondylitis.

This clonotype was seen a few times. The chain uses TRBV7-3 and TRBJ2-1; possibly TRBD2 for D (6 bases). The CDR3 covers 16 residues. Germline lookup yields CDR1 SGHTA and CDR2 FQGTGA. V lost 7 bases to trimming and J lost 0 bases, with 16 bases between them. CDR3 nucleotide sequence: TGTGCCAGCATCCCGCTTGCGGGGATCTCCTACAATGAGCAGTTCTTC. Its protein is CASIPLAGISYNEQFF. Together with reference TRBV7-3 and TRBJ2-1, the CDR3 gives the full variable domain: GAGVSQTPSNKVTEKGKYVELRCDPISGHTALYWYRQSLGQGPEFLIYFQGTGAADDSGLPNDRFFAVRPEGSVSTLKIQRTERGDSAVYLCASIPLAGISYNEQFFGPGTRLTVL.

This chain connects TRBV18 to TRBJ2-3; 10 positions match TRBD1. Germline CDR1 is KGHSH and CDR2 is LQKENI. The V gene end was trimmed by 4 bases and the J gene end by 0 bases; junction bases not matched to a gene: 7. The length of the CDR3 is 17 residues. The CDR3 nucleotides are TGTGCCAGCTCACTGACGGGACAGGGGACTAGCACAGATACGCAGTATTTT. This codes for CASSLTGQGTSTDTQYF.

This clonotype was seen more than once but under ten times. The chain uses TRBV27 and TRBJ1-1; possibly TRBD1 for D (5 bases). Trimming stripped 3 bases from V and 0 bases from J, with 14 bases between. From germline, CDR1 is MNHEY and CDR2 SMNVEV (reference sequence). The CDR3 loop spans 16 amino acids. CDR3 DNA: TGTGCCAGCAGTTTGGCAGGGATTGCCCTGAACACTGAAGCTTTCTTT. It is translated as CASSLAGIALNTEAFF.

The chain carries TRBV9 and TRBJ2-2; 7 nucleotides line up with TRBD2. This CDR3 region has 16 residues. V dropped 2 bases and J dropped 4; count of bases not matched to a gene: 8. Germline V lookup: CDR1 SGDLS, CDR2 YYNGEE. The CDR3 loop is CASSVTERESTGELFF. In DNA form, the CDR3 reads TGTGCCAGCAGCGTTACAGAGCGGGAAAGCACCGGGGAGCTGTTTTTT.

The gene calls are TRBV10-3 and TRBJ2-7; 11 nucleotides agree with TRBD2. The CDR3 consists of 15 residues. The germline V gene has CDR1 ENHRY and CDR2 SYGVKD. The junction had 7 bases not matched to a gene; V was cut back by 3 bases and J by 6 bases. The CDR3 is CAISDRSGTSGEQYF. CDR3 nucleotide sequence: TGTGCCATCAGTGACCGGTCCGGGACTAGCGGCGAGCAGTACTTC.

The chain is built from TRBV6-1 and TRBJ2-2, with a possible D match to TRBD1 (5 bases). Germline V gene data show CDR1 as MNHNS and CDR2 as SASEGT. The CDR3 loop spans 14 amino acids. With 5 bases removed from V and 0 bases from J, the gap between germline ends came to 7 bases. As DNA, the CDR3 is TGTGCCAGCAGTAAGACAGCGAACACCGGGGAGCTGTTTTTT. Translating gives CASSKTANTGELFF.

This clonotype has at least ten counts. The V gene is TRBV12-3 or TRBV12-4, the J gene TRBJ2-1; a weak D match, TRBD1 (5 bases). This CDR3 spans 15 amino acids. Trimming cost V 1 base and J 6 bases, with 13 bases left between them. CDR3 nucleotide sequence: TGTGCCAGCAGTTTAGAGCAGGGTTATGGCAATGAGCAGTTCTTC. Translated: CASSLEQGYGNEQFF.

In this sample, this clonotype turned up a few times. V is TRBV11-2 and J is TRBJ2-7; 7 bases fit TRBD2. The J segment lost 2 bases and the V segment lost 6 bases, leaving 13 bases of the junction unmatched. This CDR3 region has 16 residues. Germline CDR1 reads SGHAT; CDR2 reads FQNNGV. The CDR3 is CASRPTREAVPYEQYF. In DNA, the CDR3 is TGTGCCAGCAGACCGACCCGGGAGGCGGTGCCCTACGAGCAGTACTTC.

This clonotype was counted only a few times. The rearrangement links TRBV12-3 or TRBV12-4 to TRBJ2-3; unclear D gene. The CDR3 length is 10 residues. The germline V and J ends were trimmed by 8 bases and 6 bases, with 6 bases remaining between them. The CDR3 loop reads CASAGDTQYF. DNA of the CDR3: TGTGCCAGCGCCGGTGATACGCAGTATTTT.

The rearrangement uses TRBV4-1 and TRBJ1-2; possibly TRBD1 for D (5 bases). Deletions cut 4 bases from V and 4 bases from J, with 13 bases between. This CDR3 is 14 amino acids long. CDR1 and CDR2 from the germline V gene are MGHRA and YSYEKL. CDR3 amino acids: CASSPDKGIYGYTF. The DNA of the CDR3 is TGCGCCAGCAGCCCGGATAAGGGGATCTATGGCTACACCTTC.

Concerning this clonotype: The junction departs from the called germline gene at one end, perhaps through a read error. The genes are TRBV11-3 and TRBJ2-3, with 9 bases aligning to TRBD2. Per the germline V gene, CDR1 is SGHNT and CDR2 is YENEEA. This CDR3 has 15 amino acids. CDR3 bases: TGTGCCAGCAGTTATAGCGGGACTAGCACAGATATGCAGTATTTT. It yields the protein CASSYSGTSTDMQYF.

The chain employs TRBV11-2 and TRBJ1-1; D is possibly TRBD1 (5 bases). Germline assignment: CDR1 SGHAT and CDR2 FQNNGV. V was trimmed by 5 bases and J by 0 bases, leaving 19 bases between them. The CDR3 length is 17 residues. The CDR3 sequence is CASSKTVVPYMNTEAFF. The CDR3 nucleotides read TGTGCCAGCAGCAAGACAGTCGTACCTTACATGAACACTGAAGCTTTCTTT.

The chain links TRBV5-1 to TRBJ2-5; D is ambiguous. V lost 1 base to trimming and J lost 4 bases, with 11 bases between them. This CDR3 comprises 14 residues. Germline CDR1 SGHRS, CDR2 YFSETQ. This CDR3 is CASSLLGPGETQYF. As DNA, the CDR3 is TGCGCCAGCAGCTTGCTAGGCCCCGGAGAGACCCAGTACTTC.

The rearrangement links TRBV7-2 to TRBJ2-1, with 14 bases aligning to TRBD2. CDR1 SGHTA and CDR2 FQGNSA come from the germline V gene. The trim removed 5 bases at V and 7 bases at J, leaving 4 bases unmatched. The length of the CDR3 is 15 residues. The CDR3 region has the DNA TGTGCCAGCAGCAAGGGGACTAGCGGGAGTAATGAGCAGTTCTTC. It yields the protein CASSKGTSGSNEQFF.

This rearrangement joins TRBV20-1 to TRBJ2-5, with TRBD2 matching over 11 bases. This CDR3 has 17 amino acids. Germline V gene sequence: CDR1 DFQATT, CDR2 SNEGSKA (reference sequence). V was clipped by 2 bases and J by 0 bases; unmatched bases: 8. The DNA of the CDR3 is TGCAGTGCTAGAATAACCCCGGGACTAGCGGACCAAGAGACCCAGTACTTC. This sequence encodes CSARITPGLADQETQYF.

The chain is built from TRBV12-3 or TRBV12-4 and TRBJ2-3, with 9 bases matching TRBD2. J gave up 2 bases and V 6 bases, and 3 bases lay outside the gene matches. This CDR3 has 14 residues. CDR3 sequence: CASSLAGHTDTQYF. The CDR3 nucleotides read TGTGCCAGCAGCCTAGCGGGGCACACAGATACGCAGTATTTT.

This chain uses TRBV4-3 with TRBJ2-6; D remains ambiguous. The ends were cut back, 2 bases at V and 1 base at J, with 3 bases in the middle. The CDR3 is made up of 14 amino acids. Germline V gives CDR1 LGHNA, CDR2 YSLEER. In DNA, the CDR3 is TGCGCCAGCAGCCAATTTTCTGGGGCCAACGTCCTGACTTTC. Its translation is CASSQFSGANVLTF.

This chain links TRBV20-1 with TRBJ2-5; perhaps D is TRBD1 or TRBD2 (5 bases each). Germline assignment: CDR1 DFQATT and CDR2 SNEGSKA (reference sequence). Trimming removed 3 bases at V and 5 bases at J, with 22 bases between. This CDR3 contains 16 residues. The CDR3 DNA is TGCAGTGCTAGGGAGGCGGGCAGGGTTCCCCAGGAGACCCAGTACTTC. Amino acids: CSAREAGRVPQETQYF.

This clonotype was found a few times. V usage is TRBV29-1 and J usage is TRBJ1-2; D unclear. V shed 5 bases and J shed 3 bases, with 13 bases lying between them. CDR1 SQVTM and CDR2 ANQGSEA come from the germline V gene. The CDR3 spans 13 residues. CDR3 in amino acids: CSVLFKRDYGYTF. Here the CDR3 DNA reads TGCAGCGTTCTTTTCAAAAGGGACTATGGCTACACCTTC.

The table lists this clonotype with many counts. The genes are TRBV20-1 and TRBJ1-3, with unresolved D. The germline V gene encodes CDR1 DFQATT and CDR2 SNEGSKA (reference sequence). Trimming stripped 5 bases from V and 2 bases from J, with 16 bases between. This CDR3 is built from 15 residues. The CDR3 DNA reads as TGCAGTGCTCCAATCCCGGCAGAACCTGGAAACACCATATATTTT. Its protein is CSAPIPAEPGNTIYF.

In this sample, this clonotype turned up a few times. This chain links TRBV4-1 with TRBJ2-7; D tentatively fits TRBD1 or TRBD2 (5 bases each). This CDR3 is 16 amino acids long. Germline values: CDR1 MGHRA, CDR2 YSYEKL. V was pared by 4 bases and J by 0 bases, with 16 bases between. Written as DNA, the CDR3 is TGCGCCAGCAGCCTTATCGACTCTGGGGGCTCCTACGAGCAGTACTTC. As protein: CASSLIDSGGSYEQYF.

The chain uses TRBV7-9 and TRBJ2-3; no clear D gene. Germline V gives CDR1 SEHNR, CDR2 FQNEAQ (reference sequence). The V end lost 7 bases, the J end lost 10 bases, and 15 bases lay between the germline ends. The CDR3 totals 12 residues. The CDR3 is CASTPTPLSQYF. The DNA for the CDR3 is TGTGCCAGCACCCCCACACCCCTTTCGCAGTATTTT.

The CDR3 is CASSYSSRGNGNTIYF. The CDR3 nucleotides read TGTGCCAGCAGTTACTCGTCCAGGGGGAATGGAAACACCATATATTTT. This sequence joins TRBV6-5 and TRBJ1-3, with 7 nucleotides matching TRBD1. Trimming cost V 0 bases and J 3 bases; bases outside gene matches: 5. The CDR3 has 16 amino acids. CDR1 is MNHEY and CDR2 is SVGAGI in the germline V gene.

This clonotype has more than one count but fewer than ten. A read error may produce the germline difference seen at one junction end. This chain connects TRBV5-3 to TRBJ2-6; D unclear. TRBV5-3 is identified as an open reading frame with a role that is uncertain. This CDR3 contains 18 residues. The DNA of the CDR3 is TGTGCCAGCAGCTGGGCTCAGGCGTCTGGCTCTGGGGCCAACGTCCTGACTTTC. Its translation is CASSWAQASGSGANVLTF.